Below, 23 T cell receptor beta chains from the same sample are listed, as sequenced in a study of Ad26.COV2.S vaccination and SARS-CoV-2 variants. Measured with immunoSEQ multiplex PCR; TCRdb has only the in-frame clones, and not every one. The profile covers roughly 330,000 clones, with roughly 88% appearing a single time and 4.5% to 5.5% taken by the ten largest. Treatment indicated: 15 to 20 received Ad26.COV2.S at low or high dose, single or two shots; a few received placebo; per-sample allocation not given. Sample collection was performed on day 63 after the first vaccine or placebo injection. Sequences were derived from peripheral blood, sampled in a trial of Ad26.COV2.S vaccine versus placebo. The receptors were sampled from a person aged 18-65 years who received the Ad26.COV2.S COVID-19 vaccine or a placebo.

The chain employs TRBV7-2 and TRBJ2-2; D might be TRBD2 (5 bases). The CDR3 spans 14 residues. From germline, CDR1 is SGHTA and CDR2 FQGNSA. V gave up 7 bases and J gave up 3 bases, with 12 bases separating them. The CDR3 DNA follows: TGTGCCAGCATCACGGGAACCTACACCGGGGAGCTGTTTTTT. This codes for CASITGTYTGELFF.

The J gene is TRBJ2-1, the V gene TRBV7-9; 7 nucleotides match TRBD2. In germline, CDR1 is SEHNR, CDR2 FQNEAQ (reference sequence). After removal of 1 base from V and 4 bases from J, the junction contained 7 bases not matched to a gene. The CDR3 extends over 16 amino acids. In nucleotides, the CDR3 is TGTGCCAGCAGCTTAGTTGGTCCTAGCGGATACAATGAGCAGTTCTTC. This encodes CASSLVGPSGYNEQFF.

The CDR3 here is CASSQESGAEAFF. Written as DNA, the CDR3 is TGCGCCAGCAGCCAAGAATCTGGGGCTGAAGCTTTCTTT. The V gene is TRBV4-3, the J gene TRBJ1-1; D is undetermined. Trimming stripped 0 bases from V and 6 bases from J, with 8 bases between. Per germline, CDR1 LGHNA and CDR2 YSLEER. This CDR3 is 13 amino acids long.

The chain couples TRBV20-1 to TRBJ1-2, with 8 bases that match TRBD1. Trimming cost V 3 bases and J 10 bases; bases outside gene matches: 4. The CDR3 totals 11 residues. Germline CDR1 and CDR2: DFQATT and SNEGSKA (reference sequence). CDR3 sequence: CSASWQGAYTF. CDR3 nucleotide sequence: TGCAGTGCTAGTTGGCAGGGGGCCTACACCTTC.

CDR3 amino acids: CASSIGRRGEQPQHF. Written as DNA, the CDR3 is TGTGCCAGTAGTATAGGACGCAGGGGAGAACAGCCCCAGCATTTT. This sequence joins TRBV19 and TRBJ1-5; possibly TRBD1 for D (6 bases). Trimming shortened V by 1 base and J by 7 bases, and 14 bases separated the two germline ends. The germline CDR1 and CDR2 sequences are LNHDA and SQIVND (reference sequence). CDR3 length equals 15 residues.

This chain joins TRBV18 and TRBJ2-7; TRBD1 might be the D (7 bases). The CDR3 runs to 14 residues. Germline loops: CDR1 KGHSH, CDR2 LQKENI. V was clipped by 6 bases and J by 6 bases, with 18 bases between them. The CDR3 protein is CASSFQGGRGEQYV. CDR3 DNA sequence: TGTGCCAGCTCCTTCCAGGGGGGCCGGGGCGAGCAGTACGTC.

The CDR3 loop reads CARAPGENTEAFF. The CDR3 region has the DNA TGTGCCCGAGCGCCCGGGGAAAACACTGAAGCTTTCTTT. The chain recombines TRBV30 with TRBJ1-1, with unresolved D. V was cut by 8 bases and J by 2 bases, with 15 bases left in between. The length of the CDR3 is 13 residues. CDR1 and CDR2 (germline): GTSNPN, SVGIG (reference sequence).

The gene calls are TRBV30 and TRBJ1-4; no clear D. This CDR3 has 14 amino acids. From germline, CDR1 is GTSNPN and CDR2 SVGIG (reference sequence). The V and J ends lost 0 bases and 6 bases respectively, with 11 bases between them. CDR3 in amino acids: CAWSVSWDDEKLFF. CDR3 coding DNA: TGTGCCTGGAGTGTAAGCTGGGATGATGAAAAACTGTTTTTT. Full variable domain (missing parts from reference TRBV30 and TRBJ1-4): SQTIHQWPATLVQPVGSPLSLECTVEGTSNPNLYWYRQAAGRGLQLLFYSVGIGQISSEVPQNLSASRPQDRQFILSSKKLLLSDSGFYLCAWSVSWDDEKLFFGSGTQLSVL.

The chain employs TRBV6-5 and TRBJ1-4; no clear D. The V gene lost 6 bases and the J gene lost 0 bases, with 11 bases spanning the gap. This CDR3 comprises 15 residues. Germline V gives CDR1 MNHEY, CDR2 SVGAGI. The CDR3 is CASSAPLATNEKLFF. DNA for the CDR3: TGTGCCAGCAGCGCCCCCCTTGCAACTAATGAAAAACTGTTTTTT.

The chain is built from TRBV5-4 and TRBJ2-7; 9 bases match TRBD1. V shed 1 base and J 4 bases; nucleotides not matched to a gene: 9. This CDR3 is built from 16 residues. Germline V gene data show CDR1 as SGHNT and CDR2 as YYREEE (reference sequence). This CDR3 reads CASSLYGTGGKYEQYV. CDR3 DNA: TGTGCCAGCAGCTTGTATGGAACAGGGGGCAAGTACGAGCAGTACGTC.

This chain connects TRBV5-8 to TRBJ1-5; D is possibly TRBD1 (6 bases). In germline, CDR1 is SGHTS, CDR2 YDEGEE. V dropped 0 bases and J dropped 2 bases, with 12 bases sitting between them. This CDR3 contains 16 residues. The CDR3 bases are TGTGCCAGCAGCTTGGGGGCAGGGGAGGGCAATCAGCCCCAGCATTTT. It yields the protein CASSLGAGEGNQPQHF.

The chain combines TRBV5-1 with TRBJ2-3; D not resolved. Trimming cost V 2 bases and J 0 bases, with 7 bases left between them. From germline, CDR1 is SGHRS and CDR2 YFSETQ. This CDR3 has 14 amino acids. The CDR3 is CASSLYGSTDTQYF. The CDR3 DNA reads as TGCGCCAGCAGCTTATACGGGAGCACAGATACGCAGTATTTT.

The genes are TRBV19 and TRBJ1-5; TRBD1 might be the D (5 bases). The CDR3 length is 17 residues. From germline, CDR1 is LNHDA and CDR2 SQIVND (reference sequence). Trimming removed 2 bases from V and 4 bases from J, with 18 bases in between. CDR3 in amino acids: CASSIYGRGNWNQPQHF. The CDR3 region has the DNA TGTGCCAGTAGTATATATGGGAGGGGAAATTGGAATCAGCCCCAGCATTTT.

The chain links TRBV18 to TRBJ1-6, with a possible D match to TRBD1 (6 bases). The CDR3 sequence is 13 residues long. The V gene lost 7 bases and the J gene lost 7 bases, with 11 bases spanning the gap. Germline values: CDR1 KGHSH, CDR2 LQKENI. CDR3 DNA sequence: TGTGCCAGCTTACAGGGTGGAAATTCACCCCTCCACTTT. Amino acid sequence: CASLQGGNSPLHF.

This CDR3 is CASSLPGTAGANVLTF. CDR3 in DNA: TGCGCCAGCAGCCTACCCGGGACAGCTGGGGCCAACGTCCTGACTTTC. The chain is built from TRBV5-1 and TRBJ2-6, with TRBD1 matching 7 bases. In germline, CDR1 is SGHRS, CDR2 YFSETQ. V lost 4 bases and J lost 2; bases outside the gene matches: 6. The CDR3 is made up of 16 amino acids.

The V gene is TRBV4-3, the J gene TRBJ1-1; weak D call: TRBD1 (6 bases). V dropped 0 bases and J dropped 7 bases, with 12 bases sitting between them. The CDR3 length is 14 residues. Per the germline V gene, CDR1 is LGHNA and CDR2 is YSLEER. DNA for the CDR3: TGCGCCAGCAGCCAAGAAGGGGGGATGGGTGAAGCTTTCTTT. Its protein is CASSQEGGMGEAFF.

The genes are TRBV18 and TRBJ2-1, with D possibly being TRBD1 or TRBD2 (5 bases each). V shed 6 bases and J shed 3 bases, with 12 bases lying between them. The CDR3 sequence is 14 residues long. CDR1 and CDR2 (germline): KGHSH, LQKENI. The CDR3 region is CASSRTGGYNEQFF. The CDR3 nucleotides are TGTGCCAGCTCTCGGACTGGGGGCTACAATGAGCAGTTCTTC.

The chain couples TRBV4-1 to TRBJ2-2; D is undetermined. The CDR3 length is 14 residues. The germline V gene has CDR1 MGHRA and CDR2 YSYEKL. The germline V and J ends were trimmed by 3 bases and 5 bases, with 10 bases remaining between them. In nucleotides, the CDR3 is TGCGCCAGCAGCCAGATCCTTTTTACCGGGGAGCTGTTTTTT. This codes for CASSQILFTGELFF.

In this sample, this clone turned up a few times. The chain joins TRBV5-5 to TRBJ2-2, with 8 bases that match TRBD1. CDR1 is SGHKS and CDR2 is YYEKEE in the germline V gene (reference sequence). The CDR3 length is 13 residues. With 9 bases clipped from V and 6 bases from J, the junction kept 7 bases outside the gene matches. CDR3 nucleotide sequence: TGTGCCACCGAGGACAGGGCTGCCGGGGAGCTGTTTTTT. Its translation is CATEDRAAGELFF.

This clone appeared once. The chain employs TRBV4-1 and TRBJ2-7; 7 nucleotides line up with TRBD1. Germline CDR1 MGHRA, CDR2 YSYEKL. The V gene end was trimmed by 2 bases and the J gene end by 2 bases; junction bases not matched to a gene: 6. The CDR3 consists of 15 residues. CDR3 coding DNA: TGCGCCAGCAGCCAATTGCCTGGACAGGCCTACGAGCAGTACTTC. Translated: CASSQLPGQAYEQYF.

The V gene is TRBV30, the J gene TRBJ1-2; 9 bases align to TRBD1. Germline V gene sequence: CDR1 GTSNPN, CDR2 SVGIG (reference sequence). The V and J ends lost 3 bases and 2 bases, in that order; junction bases with no gene match: 7. This CDR3 is 15 amino acids long. This CDR3 is CAWRTGGSRNYGYTF. The CDR3 bases are TGTGCCTGGAGGACAGGGGGTAGTAGAAACTATGGCTACACCTTC.

This chain connects TRBV9 to TRBJ2-7; 9 bases are shared with TRBD1. The CDR3 loop spans 13 amino acids. The V gene's germline CDR1 is SGDLS and CDR2 YYNGEE. The V and J ends lost 7 bases and 5 bases, in that order; junction bases with no gene match: 7. The CDR3 sequence is CASGQGSFDEQYF. For the CDR3, the DNA is TGTGCCAGCGGACAGGGGTCGTTCGACGAGCAGTACTTC.

This clone was recorded once. V usage is TRBV7-9 and J usage is TRBJ1-2; D might be TRBD1 (6 bases). There are 15 residues in the CDR3. Trimming shortened V by 1 base and J by 3 bases, and 12 bases separated the two germline ends. Per the germline V gene, CDR1 is SEHNR and CDR2 is FQNEAQ (reference sequence). The CDR3 DNA follows: TGTGCCAGCAGCTTAGTGGGGGAGGGGGACTATGGCTACACCTTC. Translation gives CASSLVGEGDYGYTF.